The 15 T cell receptor beta chains given below trace back to one sample, sequenced in a study of OX40 agonist ivuxolimab in advanced cancers. Assay: immunoSEQ multiplex PCR; the TCRdb copy retains only in-frame clones and omits some. The table lists about 66,000 clones, about 90% of them singletons. This specimen was CD4+ or CD8+ T cells sorted from blood, taken in a trial of the OX40 agonist ivuxolimab. The receptors derive from an adult with an advanced solid tumor such as melanoma, head and neck, liver or kidney cancer.

This rearrangement joins TRBV25-1 to TRBJ2-1; D call uncertain. The CDR3 consists of 14 residues. V dropped 6 bases and J dropped 4 bases, with 13 bases sitting between them. Germline CDR1 MGHDK, CDR2 SYGVNS. CDR3 sequence (DNA): TGTGCCAGCAGAGCGTTTACAGCATACAATGAGCAGTTCTTC. This codes for CASRAFTAYNEQFF.

V is TRBV6-6 and J is TRBJ2-7; 11 nucleotides agree with TRBD1. The CDR3 extends over 15 amino acids. V was pared by 5 bases and J by 4 bases, with 7 bases of the junction left unmatched. CDR1 is MNHNY and CDR2 is SVGAGI in the germline V gene (reference sequence). The CDR3 is CASSEWTGGVYEQYF. The DNA for the CDR3 is TGTGCCAGCAGTGAGTGGACAGGGGGCGTTTACGAGCAGTACTTC.

V gene TRBV27 combines with J gene TRBJ2-3; TRBD2 matches 11 bases. Germline lookup yields CDR1 MNHEY and CDR2 SMNVEV (reference sequence). The V and J ends lost 7 bases and 5 bases, in that order; junction bases with no gene match: 8. The CDR3 runs to 15 residues. The CDR3: CASKLAGGPRDTQYF. The CDR3 DNA sequence: TGTGCCAGCAAATTAGCGGGAGGGCCGAGAGATACGCAGTATTTT.

The rearrangement joins TRBV4-2 to TRBJ2-5; D is undetermined. V lost 2 bases to trimming and J lost 2 bases, with 3 bases between them. Germline lookup yields CDR1 LGHNA and CDR2 YNFKEQ. This CDR3 contains 12 residues. CDR3 protein: CASSQSQETQYF. The CDR3 region has the DNA TGTGCCAGCAGCCAAAGTCAAGAGACCCAGTACTTC.

This sequence joins TRBV9 and TRBJ2-5; no firm D call. V dropped 3 bases and J dropped 3 bases, with 9 bases sitting between them. The CDR3 has 13 residues. The germline V gene encodes CDR1 SGDLS and CDR2 YYNGEE. The CDR3 loop reads CASSARSKETQYF. The CDR3, as DNA: TGTGCCAGCAGCGCCCGGAGCAAAGAGACCCAGTACTTC.

This chain connects TRBV30 to TRBJ1-6; maybe TRBD1 (5 bases). The CDR3 sequence is 15 residues long. Germline loops: CDR1 GTSNPN, CDR2 SVGIG (reference sequence). V was shortened by 5 bases and J by 7 bases, with 18 bases between the two germline ends. The CDR3 coding sequence is TGTGCCTGGGTTCAGCCCGGGACGGTCAATTCACCCCTCCACTTT. It translates to CAWVQPGTVNSPLHF.

CDR3 residues: CASRPGLAAFGEQFF. The CDR3 DNA reads TGTGCCAGCAGGCCCGGACTAGCGGCTTTCGGTGAGCAGTTCTTC. The chain has TRBV11-3 and TRBJ2-1; 10 nucleotides match TRBD2. Trimming removed 6 bases from V and 9 bases from J; junction bases left unmatched: 11. The CDR3 is made up of 15 amino acids. CDR1 is SGHNT and CDR2 is YENEEA in the germline V gene.

This sequence joins TRBV6-5 and TRBJ2-3; 12 bases line up with TRBD2. CDR3 length equals 15 residues. Germline V CDR1 and CDR2: MNHEY, SVGAGI. The ends lost 7 bases at V and 6 bases at J; junction bases unmatched: 8. The CDR3 protein is CASKLAGGGRDTQYF. CDR3 DNA: TGTGCCAGCAAGCTAGCGGGAGGGGGTAGGGATACGCAGTATTTT.

The chain uses TRBV11-1 and TRBJ2-5; D unclear. V was shortened by 0 bases and J by 2 bases, with 10 bases between the two germline ends. This CDR3 region has 15 residues. CDR1 is SGHAT, CDR2 FQDESV, per germline (reference sequence). DNA for the CDR3: TGTGCCAGCAGCTTAGCAAGGGCAGGTCAAGAGACCCAGTACTTC. This gives the protein CASSLARAGQETQYF.

V is TRBV7-2 and J is TRBJ1-4; 8 positions agree with TRBD1. This CDR3 region has 15 residues. The germline V gene encodes CDR1 SGHTA and CDR2 FQGNSA. Unmatched junction bases numbered 3, after V lost 2 bases and J lost 4 bases. The DNA of the CDR3 is TGTGCCAGCAGCTTAAGGGGACAGGTTAATGAAAAACTGTTTTTT. It specifies CASSLRGQVNEKLFF.

The chain joins TRBV21-1 to TRBJ2-7; TRBD2 is taken as the D call from the table, unchecked against the DNA. TRBV21-1 corresponds to a pseudogene. The length of the CDR3 is 9 residues. The CDR3 DNA sequence: TGTGCCATCCCTTACGAGCAGTACTTC. Protein: CAIPYEQYF.

The chain has TRBV5-1 and TRBJ2-2; a weak D match, TRBD1 (6 bases). V shed 3 bases and J shed 0 bases, with 9 bases lying between them. CDR3 size: 15 residues. Looked up from germline, CDR1 is SGHRS and CDR2 is YFSETQ. CDR3 bases: TGCGCCAGCAGCTCAGGGGCCTCGAACACCGGGGAGCTGTTTTTT. Translating gives CASSSGASNTGELFF.

V gene TRBV27 combines with J gene TRBJ2-1; unclear D gene. CDR3 size: 16 residues. From germline, CDR1 is MNHEY and CDR2 SMNVEV (reference sequence). Trimming left V 5 bases short and J 0 bases short, with 14 bases between. CDR3 coding DNA: TGTGCCAGCAGTACCACCCGGATTATCTCCTACAATGAGCAGTTCTTC. It yields the protein CASSTTRIISYNEQFF.

This clone occurred once. The chain joins TRBV5-1 to TRBJ2-5; a possible D gene is TRBD1 (5 bases). V was shortened by 0 bases and J by 1 base, with 10 bases between the two germline ends. CDR3 length equals 15 residues. Germline CDR1 and CDR2: SGHRS and YFSETQ. Written as DNA, the CDR3 is TGCGCCAGCAGCTTGGGACAGAGCTTCCAAGAGACCCAGTACTTC. Translated: CASSLGQSFQETQYF.

The chain recombines TRBV5-7 with TRBJ1-1; TRBD1 aligns across 7 bases. TRBV5-7 is marked as an open reading frame, function uncertain. There are 14 residues in the CDR3. J was trimmed by 4 bases and V by 7 bases; bases with no gene match: 10. CDR3 sequence reads: CASGGGSCVTEAFF. CDR3 DNA sequence: TGTGCCAGCGGAGGGGGCTCGTGTGTCACTGAAGCTTTCTTT.